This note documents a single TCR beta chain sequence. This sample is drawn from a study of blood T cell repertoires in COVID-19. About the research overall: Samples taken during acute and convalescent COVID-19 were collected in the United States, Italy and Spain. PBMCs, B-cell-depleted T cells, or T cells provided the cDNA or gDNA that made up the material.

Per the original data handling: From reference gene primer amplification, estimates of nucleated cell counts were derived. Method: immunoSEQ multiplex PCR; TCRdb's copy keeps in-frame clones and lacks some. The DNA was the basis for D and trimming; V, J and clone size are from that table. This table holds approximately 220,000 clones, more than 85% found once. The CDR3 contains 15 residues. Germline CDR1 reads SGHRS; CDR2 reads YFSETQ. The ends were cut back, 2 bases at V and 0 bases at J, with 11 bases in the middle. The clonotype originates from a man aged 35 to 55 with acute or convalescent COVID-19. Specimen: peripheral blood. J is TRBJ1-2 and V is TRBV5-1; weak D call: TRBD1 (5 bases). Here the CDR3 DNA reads TGCGCCAGCAGCTTCGGAGACAGATCTAACTATGGCTACACCTTC. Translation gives CASSFGDRSNYGYTF.